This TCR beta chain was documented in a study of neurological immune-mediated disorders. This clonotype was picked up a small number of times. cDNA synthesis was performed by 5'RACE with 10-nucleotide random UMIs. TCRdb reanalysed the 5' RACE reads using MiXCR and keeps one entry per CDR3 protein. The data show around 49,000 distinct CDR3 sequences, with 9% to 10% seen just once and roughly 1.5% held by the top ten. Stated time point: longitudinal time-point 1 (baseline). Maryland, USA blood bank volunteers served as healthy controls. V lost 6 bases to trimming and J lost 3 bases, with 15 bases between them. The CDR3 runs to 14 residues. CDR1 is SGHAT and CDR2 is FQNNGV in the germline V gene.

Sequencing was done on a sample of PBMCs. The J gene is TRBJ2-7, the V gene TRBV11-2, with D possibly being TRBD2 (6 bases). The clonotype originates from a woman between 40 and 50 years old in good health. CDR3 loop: CASSIRAGLYEQYF. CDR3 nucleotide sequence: TGTGCCAGCAGTATAAGGGCGGGACTCTACGAGCAGTACTTC.